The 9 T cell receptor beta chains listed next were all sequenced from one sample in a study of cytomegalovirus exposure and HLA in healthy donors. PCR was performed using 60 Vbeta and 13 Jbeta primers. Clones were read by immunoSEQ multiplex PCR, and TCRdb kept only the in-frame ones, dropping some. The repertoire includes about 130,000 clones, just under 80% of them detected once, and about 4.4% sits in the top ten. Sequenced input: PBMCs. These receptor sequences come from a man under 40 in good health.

CDR3 sequence reads: CASSLGLAGGPGETQYF. Here the CDR3 DNA reads TGTGCCAGCAGCTTAGGACTAGCGGGAGGGCCGGGGGAGACCCAGTACTTC. The V gene is TRBV11-3, the J gene TRBJ2-5, with 14 bases identical to TRBD2. The CDR3 consists of 17 residues. Looked up from germline, CDR1 is SGHNT and CDR2 is YENEEA. With V trimmed by 1 base and J by 5 bases, 6 bases remained unmatched.

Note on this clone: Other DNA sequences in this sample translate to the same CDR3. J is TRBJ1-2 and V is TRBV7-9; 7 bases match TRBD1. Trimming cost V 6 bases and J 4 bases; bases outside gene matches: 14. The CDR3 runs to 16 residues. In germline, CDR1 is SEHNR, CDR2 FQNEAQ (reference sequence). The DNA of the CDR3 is TGTGCCAGCAGATCAACAGGGGAGGCCTCGGGCTATGGCTACACCTTC. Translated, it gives CASRSTGEASGYGYTF.

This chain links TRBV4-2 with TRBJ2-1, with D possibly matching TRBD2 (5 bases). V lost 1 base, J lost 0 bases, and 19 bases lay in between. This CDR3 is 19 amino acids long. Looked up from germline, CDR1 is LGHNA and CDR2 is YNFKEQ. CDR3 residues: CASSQASRRRPSSYNEQFF. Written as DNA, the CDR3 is TGTGCCAGCAGCCAAGCGTCGCGGAGGCGTCCGAGCTCCTACAATGAGCAGTTCTTC.

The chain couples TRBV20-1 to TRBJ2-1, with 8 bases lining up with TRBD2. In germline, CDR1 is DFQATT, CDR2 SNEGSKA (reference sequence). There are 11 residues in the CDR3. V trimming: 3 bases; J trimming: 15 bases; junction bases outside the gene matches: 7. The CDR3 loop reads CSARLAGMGFF. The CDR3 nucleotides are TGCAGTGCTAGGTTAGCGGGAATGGGGTTCTTC.

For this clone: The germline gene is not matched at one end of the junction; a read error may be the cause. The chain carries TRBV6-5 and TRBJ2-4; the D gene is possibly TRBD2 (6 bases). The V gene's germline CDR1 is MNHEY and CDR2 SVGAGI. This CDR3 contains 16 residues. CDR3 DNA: TGTGCCAGCAGTTACACATTAGCGGTGGCCAAAAATATTCAGTACTTC. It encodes CASSYTLAVAKNIQYF.

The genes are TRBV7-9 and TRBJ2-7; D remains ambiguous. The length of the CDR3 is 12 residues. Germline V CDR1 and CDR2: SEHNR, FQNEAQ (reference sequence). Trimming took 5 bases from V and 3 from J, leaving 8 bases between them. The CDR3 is CASSEQSYEQYF. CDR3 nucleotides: TGTGCCAGCAGCGAACAGAGCTACGAGCAGTACTTC.

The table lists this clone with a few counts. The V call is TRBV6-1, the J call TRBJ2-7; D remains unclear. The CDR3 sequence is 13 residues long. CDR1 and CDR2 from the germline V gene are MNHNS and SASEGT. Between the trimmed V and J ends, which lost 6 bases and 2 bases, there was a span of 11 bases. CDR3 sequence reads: CASRVGSPYEQYF. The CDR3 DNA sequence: TGTGCCAGCAGGGTGGGCAGCCCCTACGAGCAGTACTTC.

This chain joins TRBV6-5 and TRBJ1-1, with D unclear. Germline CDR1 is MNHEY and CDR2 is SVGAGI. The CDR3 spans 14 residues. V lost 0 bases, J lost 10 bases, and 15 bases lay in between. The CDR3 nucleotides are TGTGCCAGCAGTTACTCGGGCCTCAACACCGCAGCTTTCTTT. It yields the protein CASSYSGLNTAAFF.

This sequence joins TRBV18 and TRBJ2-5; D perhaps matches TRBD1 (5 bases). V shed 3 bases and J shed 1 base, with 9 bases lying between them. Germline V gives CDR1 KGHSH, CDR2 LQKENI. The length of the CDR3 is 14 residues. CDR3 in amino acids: CASSPTDFQETQYF. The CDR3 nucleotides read TGTGCCAGCTCACCGACAGACTTCCAAGAGACCCAGTACTTC.